These 18 T cell receptor beta chains originate from one sample sequenced in a study of T cell changes during pregnancy in multiple sclerosis. The table came from immunoSEQ multiplex PCR; TCRdb's copy has only in-frame clones and leaves some out. The data show approximately 44,000 clones, about 89% seen once. Sequencing used CD4+ T cells from peripheral blood mononuclear cells, obtained in the first trimester of pregnancy. The receptors were gathered from a female donor with multiple sclerosis, enrolled in a pregnancy study.

The V call is TRBV19, the J call TRBJ2-6, with TRBD2 matching 9 bases. Germline CDR1 LNHDA, CDR2 SQIVND (reference sequence). V dropped 5 bases and J dropped 5; count of bases not matched to a gene: 10. The CDR3 is made up of 17 amino acids. CDR3 nucleotides: TGTGCCAGTAGTCCAGGGGGGACTAGCACATGGGCCAACGTCCTGACTTTC. Its protein is CASSPGGTSTWANVLTF. Combining the CDR3 with reference TRBV19 and TRBJ2-6 gives the whole variable domain DGGITQSPKYLFRKEGQNVTLSCEQNLNHDAMYWYRQDPGQGLRLIYYSQIVNDFQKGDIAEGYSVSREKKESFPLTVTSAQKNPTAFYLCASSPGGTSTWANVLTFGAGSRLTVL.

The V and J genes are TRBV27 and TRBJ2-5, with 8 bases fitting TRBD1. CDR3 size: 15 residues. In germline, CDR1 is MNHEY, CDR2 SMNVEV (reference sequence). The trim removed 3 bases at V and 6 bases at J, leaving 9 bases unmatched. The CDR3 nucleotides are TGTGCCAGCAGTTTCACCTGGGACAGGAGACAGACCCAGTACTTC. It is translated as CASSFTWDRRQTQYF.

V gene TRBV10-2 combines with J gene TRBJ2-2; 14 bases fit TRBD2. Losses at the gene ends were 5 bases for V and 0 bases for J; bases not matched to a gene: 2. The CDR3 loop spans 17 amino acids. The germline V gene encodes CDR1 WSHSY and CDR2 SAAADI. The chain's CDR3 is CASSRTSGRSNTGELFF. The DNA for the CDR3 is TGCGCCAGCAGTCGGACTAGCGGGAGGTCGAACACCGGGGAGCTGTTTTTT.

V usage is TRBV7-2 and J usage is TRBJ1-1, with D possibly being TRBD1 (5 bases). Germline assignment: CDR1 SGHTA and CDR2 FQGNSA. The CDR3 contains 14 residues. Deletions cut 5 bases from V and 4 bases from J, with 14 bases between. The CDR3 coding sequence is TGTGCCAGCAGCATTCAGGGTAGGACCACTGAAGCTTTCTTT. As protein: CASSIQGRTTEAFF.

The V and J genes are TRBV19 and TRBJ2-1; 9 positions match TRBD1. Germline V lookup: CDR1 LNHDA, CDR2 SQIVND (reference sequence). V lost 9 bases and J lost 6; bases outside the gene matches: 12. This CDR3 comprises 15 residues. This CDR3 reads CASSQGANRINEQFF. The CDR3 DNA reads TGTGCCAGCTCACAGGGGGCCAACCGCATCAATGAGCAGTTCTTC.

The gene calls are TRBV25-1 and TRBJ2-1; unclear D gene. V was trimmed by 5 bases and J by 0 bases, leaving 11 bases between them. CDR3 length equals 15 residues. Germline V CDR1 and CDR2: MGHDK, SYGVNS. CDR3 coding DNA: TGTGCCAGCAGTCGGGTCCCGAGCTCCTACAATGAGCAGTTCTTC. It translates to CASSRVPSSYNEQFF.

This chain joins TRBV9 and TRBJ2-7, with TRBD2 matching over 10 bases. In germline, CDR1 is SGDLS, CDR2 YYNGEE. With 1 base clipped from V and 4 bases from J, the junction kept 5 bases outside the gene matches. This CDR3 comprises 15 residues. The chain's CDR3 is CASSVSGLAEYEQYF. Here the CDR3 DNA reads TGTGCCAGCAGCGTAAGTGGACTAGCGGAGTACGAGCAGTACTTC.

This clone has a handful of counts. V gene TRBV21-1 combines with J gene TRBJ1-1. TRBV21-1 is marked as a pseudogene. The CDR3 spans 14 residues. CDR3 sequence: CASSKVRGGTEAFF. The CDR3 nucleotides are TGTGCCAGCAGCAAAGTAAGGGGGGGTACTGAAGCTTTCTTT.

This chain connects TRBV6-5 to TRBJ1-3, with D unresolved. The CDR3 contains 16 residues. Per the germline V gene, CDR1 is MNHEY and CDR2 is SVGAGI. Deletions cut 0 bases from V and 0 bases from J, with 9 bases between. The CDR3 is CASSYSGRDSGNTIYF. In DNA form, the CDR3 reads TGTGCCAGCAGTTACTCAGGGCGGGACTCTGGAAACACCATATATTTT.

The chain is built from TRBV27 and TRBJ2-2; maybe TRBD1 (5 bases). The germline V gene encodes CDR1 MNHEY and CDR2 SMNVEV (reference sequence). The V end was cut by 6 bases, the J end by 1 base, with 12 bases between. This CDR3 spans 15 amino acids. As DNA, the CDR3 is TGTGCCAGCAGGAACGACAGACTGAACACCGGGGAGCTGTTTTTT. Translated: CASRNDRLNTGELFF.

This rearrangement joins TRBV5-1 to TRBJ1-1; D is uncertain. Trimming took 7 bases from V and 0 from J, leaving 16 bases between them. CDR3 length: 15 amino acids. Germline loops: CDR1 SGHRS, CDR2 YFSETQ. CDR3 DNA sequence: TGCGCCAGCTTACCCGGGGTGGGCATGAACACTGAAGCTTTCTTT. This gives the protein CASLPGVGMNTEAFF.

The chain employs TRBV5-6 and TRBJ2-5; possible D gene TRBD1, 5 bases. CDR3 size: 13 residues. The ends were cut back, 0 bases at V and 4 bases at J, with 7 bases in the middle. Looked up from germline, CDR1 is SGHDT and CDR2 is YYEEEE. DNA for the CDR3: TGTGCCAGCAGCTTGGTGGGGCGAGAGACCCAGTACTTC. This translates into CASSLVGRETQYF.

The sample holds one count of this clone. The chain links TRBV10-3 to TRBJ1-4; 10 positions agree with TRBD1. The CDR3 contains 15 residues. Germline V CDR1 and CDR2: ENHRY, SYGVKD. After removal of 5 bases from V and 4 bases from J, the junction contained 4 bases not matched to a gene. The CDR3 DNA reads as TGTGCCATCAGTAAGGGACAGGGGATTAATGAAAAACTGTTTTTT. Protein product: CAISKGQGINEKLFF.

This clone was observed a few times. The rearrangement joins TRBV2 to TRBJ2-3, with 7 positions matching TRBD1. Germline V gives CDR1 SNHLY, CDR2 FYNNEI. V was clipped by 7 bases and J by 1 base; unmatched bases: 8. This CDR3 region has 15 residues. CDR3 sequence: CASKRGLPRTDTQYF. The CDR3 DNA is TGTGCCAGCAAGAGGGGGCTCCCCCGCACAGATACGCAGTATTTT.

CDR3 coding DNA: TGTGCCAGCAGCCTGCGGGGGGCGGATACGCAGTATTTT. Its translation is CASSLRGADTQYF. The rearrangement links TRBV5-4 to TRBJ2-3; 8 positions match TRBD2. Germline V gene lookup returns CDR1 SGHNT and CDR2 YYREEE (reference sequence). The CDR3 contains 13 residues. The V gene end was trimmed by 4 bases and the J gene end by 6 bases; junction bases not matched to a gene: 4.

This clone was seen ten or more times. The chain links TRBV29-1 to TRBJ1-1; tentatively, D is TRBD1 (5 bases). CDR1 SQVTM and CDR2 ANQGSEA come from the germline V gene. The germline V and J ends were trimmed by 4 bases and 11 bases, with 17 bases remaining between them. The CDR3 covers 12 residues. This CDR3 reads CSVGLGGVRAFF. The DNA of the CDR3 is TGCAGCGTTGGGTTGGGGGGGGTCAGGGCTTTCTTT.

V usage is TRBV19 and J usage is TRBJ1-4; TRBD1 is a possible D gene (6 bases). Germline CDR1 is LNHDA and CDR2 is SQIVND (reference sequence). V was trimmed by 3 bases and J by 0 bases, leaving 8 bases between them. This CDR3 has 15 residues. The CDR3 DNA sequence: TGTGCCAGTAGTATTGGGGGCGCAACTAATGAAAAACTGTTTTTT. Translation gives CASSIGGATNEKLFF.

The chain links TRBV9 to TRBJ1-5; tentatively, D is TRBD1 (6 bases). Deletions cut 0 bases from V and 0 bases from J, with 13 bases between. Per the germline V gene, CDR1 is SGDLS and CDR2 is YYNGEE. The CDR3 consists of 17 residues. The CDR3 is CASSVDRTDYSNQPQHF. Here the CDR3 DNA reads TGTGCCAGCAGCGTAGATCGGACAGACTATAGCAATCAGCCCCAGCATTTT.